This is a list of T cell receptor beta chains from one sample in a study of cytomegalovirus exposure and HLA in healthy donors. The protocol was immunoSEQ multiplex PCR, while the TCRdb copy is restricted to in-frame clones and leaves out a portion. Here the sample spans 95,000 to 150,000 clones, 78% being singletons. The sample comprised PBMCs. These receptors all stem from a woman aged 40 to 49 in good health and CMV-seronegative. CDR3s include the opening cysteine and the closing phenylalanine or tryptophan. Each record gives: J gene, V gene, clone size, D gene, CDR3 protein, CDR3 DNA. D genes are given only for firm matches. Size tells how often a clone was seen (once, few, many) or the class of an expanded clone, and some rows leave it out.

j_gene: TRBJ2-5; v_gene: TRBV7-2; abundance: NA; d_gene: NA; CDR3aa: CASSLSGTGEETQYF; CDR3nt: TGTGCCAGCAGCTTGTCCGGGACTGGGGAGGAGACCCAGTACTTC
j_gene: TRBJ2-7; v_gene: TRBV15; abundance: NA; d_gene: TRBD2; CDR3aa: CATSRDGGGLAWEQYF; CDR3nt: TGTGCCACCAGCAGAGATGGGGGGGGACTAGCGTGGGAGCAGTACTTC
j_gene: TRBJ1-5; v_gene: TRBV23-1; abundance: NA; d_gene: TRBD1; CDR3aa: CASSGQGRGNQPQHF; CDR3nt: TGCGCCAGCAGTGGACAGGGTCGTGGCAATCAGCCCCAGCATTTT
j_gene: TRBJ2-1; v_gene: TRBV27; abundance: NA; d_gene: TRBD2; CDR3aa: CASSFASGREQFF; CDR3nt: TGTGCCAGCAGTTTTGCTAGCGGGAGAGAGCAGTTCTTC
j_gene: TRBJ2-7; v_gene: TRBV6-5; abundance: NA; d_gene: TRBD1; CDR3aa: CASSYTSRGRGYEQYF; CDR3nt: TGTGCCAGCAGTTACACATCCAGGGGGCGGGGTTACGAGCAGTACTTC
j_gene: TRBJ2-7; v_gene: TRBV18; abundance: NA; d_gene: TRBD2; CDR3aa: CASSPPGLAGGEQYF; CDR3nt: TGTGCCAGCTCACCACCGGGACTAGCGGGCGGCGAGCAGTACTTC
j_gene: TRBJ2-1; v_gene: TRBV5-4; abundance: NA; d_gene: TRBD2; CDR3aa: CASSLAGLAGYEGLNEQFF; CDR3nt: TGTGCCAGCAGCTTAGCGGGACTAGCGGGCTATGAGGGTCTAAATGAGCAGTTCTTC
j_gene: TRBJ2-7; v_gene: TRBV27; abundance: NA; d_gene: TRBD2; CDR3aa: CASSRSSGVPYEQYF; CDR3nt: TGTGCCAGCAGTAGGTCTAGCGGGGTCCCCTACGAGCAGTACTTC
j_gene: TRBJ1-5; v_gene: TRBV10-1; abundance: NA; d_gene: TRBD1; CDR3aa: CASSIRGLDQPQHF; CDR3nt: TGCGCCAGCAGTATCAGGGGGCTCGATCAGCCCCAGCATTTT
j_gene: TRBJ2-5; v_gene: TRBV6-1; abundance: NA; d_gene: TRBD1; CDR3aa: CASSGGDRVTETQYF; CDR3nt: TGTGCCAGCAGTGGGGGGGACAGGGTGACGGAGACCCAGTACTTC
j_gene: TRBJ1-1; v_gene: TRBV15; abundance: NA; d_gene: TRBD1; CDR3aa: CATGTGVMNTEAFF; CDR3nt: TGTGCCACCGGGACAGGGGTTATGAACACTGAAGCTTTCTTT
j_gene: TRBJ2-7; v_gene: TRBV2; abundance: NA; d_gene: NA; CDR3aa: CASNPGSYEQYF; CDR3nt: TGTGCCAGCAATCCCGGGAGCTACGAGCAGTACTTC
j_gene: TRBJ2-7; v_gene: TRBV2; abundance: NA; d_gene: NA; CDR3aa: CASASRYEQYF; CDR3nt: TGTGCCAGCGCTAGCAGGTACGAGCAGTACTTC
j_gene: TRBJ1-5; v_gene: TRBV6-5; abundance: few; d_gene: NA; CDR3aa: CASSYSSAGRQPQHF; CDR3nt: TGTGCCAGCAGTTACTCGAGTGCAGGGCGTCAGCCCCAGCATTTT
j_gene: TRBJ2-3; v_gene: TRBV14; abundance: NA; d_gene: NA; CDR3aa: CASSHQLDTQYF; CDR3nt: TGTGCCAGCAGCCACCAACTAGATACGCAGTATTTT
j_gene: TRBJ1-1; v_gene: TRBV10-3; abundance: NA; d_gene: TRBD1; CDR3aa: CAISDRTGRLGDTEAFF; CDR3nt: TGTGCCATCAGTGATCGGACAGGGAGGCTGGGGGACACTGAAGCTTTCTTT
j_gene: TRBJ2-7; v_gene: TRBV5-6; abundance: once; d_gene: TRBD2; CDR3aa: CASSFGTSSYEQYF; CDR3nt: TGTGCCAGCAGTTTCGGGACTAGCTCCTACGAGCAGTACTTC
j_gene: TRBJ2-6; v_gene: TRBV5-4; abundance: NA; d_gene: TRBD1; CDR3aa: CASSPGTGNKASGANVLTF; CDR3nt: TGTGCCAGCAGCCCGGGGACAGGGAATAAGGCGTCTGGGGCCAACGTCCTGACTTTC
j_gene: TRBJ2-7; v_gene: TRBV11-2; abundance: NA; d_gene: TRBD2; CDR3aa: CASSRNGGSGAGEQYF; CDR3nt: TGTGCCAGCAGCCGCAATGGCGGGAGCGGGGCCGGGGAGCAGTACTTC
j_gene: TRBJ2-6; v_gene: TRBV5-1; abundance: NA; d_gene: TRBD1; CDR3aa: CASRGQGAPGANVLTF; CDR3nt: TGCGCCAGCAGAGGACAGGGGGCGCCCGGGGCCAACGTCCTGACTTTC
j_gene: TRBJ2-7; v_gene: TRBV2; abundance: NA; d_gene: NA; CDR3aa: CASRGGAQMGYEQYF; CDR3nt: TGTGCCAGCAGGGGGGGGGCCCAGATGGGCTACGAGCAGTACTTC
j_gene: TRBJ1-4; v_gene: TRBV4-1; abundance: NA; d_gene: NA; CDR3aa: CASSQDRQKKLFF; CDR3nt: TGCGCCAGCAGCCAAGATCGACAGAAAAAACTGTTTTTT